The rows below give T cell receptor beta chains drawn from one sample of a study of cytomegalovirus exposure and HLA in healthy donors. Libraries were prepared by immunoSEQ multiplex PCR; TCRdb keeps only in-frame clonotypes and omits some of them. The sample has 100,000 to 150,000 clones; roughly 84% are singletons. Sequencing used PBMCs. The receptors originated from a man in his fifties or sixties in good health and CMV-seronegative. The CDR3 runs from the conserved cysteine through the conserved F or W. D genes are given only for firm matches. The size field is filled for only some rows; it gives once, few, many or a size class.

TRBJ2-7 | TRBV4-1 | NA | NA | TGCGCCAGCAGCCAAGGCGCGACCGGCGGGGTCTACGAGCAGTACTTC | CASSQGATGGVYEQYF
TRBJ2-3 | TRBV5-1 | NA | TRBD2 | TGCGCCAGCAGCTTGGAGCGGGGGAGCACAGATACGCAGTATTTT | CASSLERGSTDTQYF
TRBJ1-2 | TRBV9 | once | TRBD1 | TGTGCCAGCAGTCCCGACAGGGCGTATGGCTACACCTTC | CASSPDRAYGYTF
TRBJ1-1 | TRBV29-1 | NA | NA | TGCAGCGACATGGACATGAACACTGAAGCTTTCTTT | CSDMDMNTEAFF
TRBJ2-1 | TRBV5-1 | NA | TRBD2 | TGCGCCAGCAGCCGGGGACTAGCGGGGGGCCCCAATGAGCAGTTCTTC | CASSRGLAGGPNEQFF
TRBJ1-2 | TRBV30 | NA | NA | TGTGCCTGGAGCCCGGACAGCCTAGCTAACTATGGCTACCCCTTC | CAWSPDSLANYGYPF
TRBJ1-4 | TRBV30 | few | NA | TGTGCCTGGTCGACAGGTTCATCGGAAAAACTGTTTTTT | CAWSTGSSEKLFF
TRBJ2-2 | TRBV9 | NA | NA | TGTGCCAGCAGCGTAGACCAGGGGCCCGGGGAGCTGTTTTTT | CASSVDQGPGELFF
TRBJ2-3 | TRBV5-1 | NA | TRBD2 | TGCGCCAGCAGCTTGGAGGCTAGCGGGCGGGATACGCAGTATTTT | CASSLEASGRDTQYF
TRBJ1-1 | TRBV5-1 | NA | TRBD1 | TGCGCCAGCAGCTGGACAGGGGGGCACACTGAAGCTTTCTTT | CASSWTGGHTEAFF
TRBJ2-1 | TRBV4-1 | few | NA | TGCGCCAGCAGAGGGGCCTCCTACAATGAGCAGTTCTTC | CASRGASYNEQFF
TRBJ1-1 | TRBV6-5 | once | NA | TGTGCCAGCAGCCCAGGGGTTCCTGAAGCTTTCTTT | CASSPGVPEAFF
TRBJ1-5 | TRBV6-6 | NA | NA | TGTGCCAGCTTGGCGGGGAATCAGCCCCAGCATTTT | CASLAGNQPQHF
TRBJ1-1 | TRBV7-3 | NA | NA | TGTGCCAGCAGCCCAGTTAGGGGCGAGGAAGCTTTCTTT | CASSPVRGEEAFF
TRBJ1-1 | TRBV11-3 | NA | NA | TGTGCCAGCAGCTTGTACCGGGACACTGAAGCTTTCTTT | CASSLYRDTEAFF
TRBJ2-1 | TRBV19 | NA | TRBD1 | TGTGCCAGTAGTTCACAGGGGCGGTACAATGAGCAGTTCTTC | CASSSQGRYNEQFF
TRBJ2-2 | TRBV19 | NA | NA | TGTGCCACCTCCTGGGGGGGACATAACGGGGAGCTGTTTTTT | CATSWGGHNGELFF
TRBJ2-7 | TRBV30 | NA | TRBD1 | TGTGCCTGGAGTGTTGGACAGGGGAACGAGCAGTACTTC | CAWSVGQGNEQYF
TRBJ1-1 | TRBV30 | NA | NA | TGTGCCTGGAGTTCAGTGAACACTGAAGCTTTCTTT | CAWSSVNTEAFF
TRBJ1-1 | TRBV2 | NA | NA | TGTGCCAGCAGACCTTATACAGGGAGTGGGACTGAAGCTTTCTTT | CASRPYTGSGTEAFF
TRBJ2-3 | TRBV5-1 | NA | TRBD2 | TGCGCCAGCAGCTTGGGAGCTAGCGGGGGGGCTCACACAGATACGCAGTATTTT | CASSLGASGGAHTDTQYF
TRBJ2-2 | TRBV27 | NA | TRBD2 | TGTGCCAGCACAAGCGGGGCCGGGGAGCTGTTTTTT | CASTSGAGELFF
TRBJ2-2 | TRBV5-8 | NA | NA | TGTGCCAGCAGCTTGGCGGGTCGGCCGACCGGGGAGCTGTTTTTT | CASSLAGRPTGELFF
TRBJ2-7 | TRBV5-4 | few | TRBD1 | TGTGCCAGCAGCTTAACTTACGGGACAGTCCTTTACGAGCAGTACTTC | CASSLTYGTVLYEQYF
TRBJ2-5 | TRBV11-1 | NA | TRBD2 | TGTGCCAGCAGCTTAGTTCCGGCGGGGGGGCTGGAGACCCAGTACTTC | CASSLVPAGGLETQYF
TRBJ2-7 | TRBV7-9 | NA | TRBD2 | TGTGCCAGCAGCCCGCGGGGGTTGGGACTAGCGGGGGGTGAGCAGTACTTC | CASSPRGLGLAGGEQYF
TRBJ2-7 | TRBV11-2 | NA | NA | TGTGCCAGCAGCTTAGACGTGGTAGCCCCTAGGTACGAGCAGTACTTC | CASSLDVVAPRYEQYF
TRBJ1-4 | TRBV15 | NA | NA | TGTGCCACCAGCAGAGATCGGGGAACTAATGAAAAACTGTTTTTT | CATSRDRGTNEKLFF
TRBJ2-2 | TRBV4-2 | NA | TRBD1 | TGTGCCAGCAGCCAAGAGGGACAGGGGACCGGGGAGCTGTTTTTT | CASSQEGQGTGELFF
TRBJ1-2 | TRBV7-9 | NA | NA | TGTGCCAGCAGCTTAGGACAACTTAATGGCTACACCTTC | CASSLGQLNGYTF
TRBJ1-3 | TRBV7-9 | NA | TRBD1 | TGTGCCAGCAGCAACCGACAGGGGCTCTCTGGAAACACCATATATTTT | CASSNRQGLSGNTIYF
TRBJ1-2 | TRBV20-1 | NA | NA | TGCAGTGCCCCACGTGAGGTGTTCTACACCTTC | CSAPREVFYTF
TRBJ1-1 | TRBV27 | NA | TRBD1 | TGTGCCAGCAATACAGGGGGCGCCGGGACTGAAGCTTTCTTT | CASNTGGAGTEAFF
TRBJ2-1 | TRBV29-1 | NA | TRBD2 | TGCAGCGTTTTAGGACTAGCGGGGGGGGGATACAATGAGCAGTTCTTC | CSVLGLAGGGYNEQFF
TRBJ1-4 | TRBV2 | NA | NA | TGTGCCAGCAGTGAAGAGGGGCTCACTAATGAAAAACTGTTTTTT | CASSEEGLTNEKLFF
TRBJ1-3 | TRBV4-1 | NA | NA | TGCGCCAGCAGCCAACGAGGGCCTTGGGAGAGCTCTGGAAACACCATATATTTT | CASSQRGPWESSGNTIYF
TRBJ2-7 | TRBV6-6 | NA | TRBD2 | TGTGCCAGCAGACCCGACTCCCGGGGGGCCTACGAGCAGTACTTC | CASRPDSRGAYEQYF
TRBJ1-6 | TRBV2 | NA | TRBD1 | TGTGCCAGCAGATACAGGGGGCGAGTTTCACCCCTCCACTTT | CASRYRGRVSPLHF
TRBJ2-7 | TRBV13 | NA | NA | TGTGCCAGCAGCTTAGGTTTATCCTACGAGCAGTACTTC | CASSLGLSYEQYF
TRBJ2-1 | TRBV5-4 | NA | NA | TGTGCCAGCAGCTCAGCGGAGAACTGGGACTACAATGAGCAGTTCTTC | CASSSAENWDYNEQFF